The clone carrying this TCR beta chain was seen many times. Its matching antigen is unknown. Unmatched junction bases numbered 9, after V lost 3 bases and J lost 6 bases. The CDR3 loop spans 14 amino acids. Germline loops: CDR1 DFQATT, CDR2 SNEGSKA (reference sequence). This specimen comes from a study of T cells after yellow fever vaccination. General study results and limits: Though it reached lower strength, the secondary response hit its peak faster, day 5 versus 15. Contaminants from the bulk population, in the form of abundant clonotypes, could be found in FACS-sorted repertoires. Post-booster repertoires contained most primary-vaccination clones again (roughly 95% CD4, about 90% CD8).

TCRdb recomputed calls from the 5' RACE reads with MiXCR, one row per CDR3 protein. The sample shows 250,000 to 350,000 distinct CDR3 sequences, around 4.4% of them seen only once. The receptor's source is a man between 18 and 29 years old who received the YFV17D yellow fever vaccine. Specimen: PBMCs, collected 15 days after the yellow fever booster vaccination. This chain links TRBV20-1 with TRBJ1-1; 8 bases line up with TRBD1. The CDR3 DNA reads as TGCAGTGCTAGGCCCCAGGGGGCGCTTCCTGAAGCTTTCTTT. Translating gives CSARPQGALPEAFF.